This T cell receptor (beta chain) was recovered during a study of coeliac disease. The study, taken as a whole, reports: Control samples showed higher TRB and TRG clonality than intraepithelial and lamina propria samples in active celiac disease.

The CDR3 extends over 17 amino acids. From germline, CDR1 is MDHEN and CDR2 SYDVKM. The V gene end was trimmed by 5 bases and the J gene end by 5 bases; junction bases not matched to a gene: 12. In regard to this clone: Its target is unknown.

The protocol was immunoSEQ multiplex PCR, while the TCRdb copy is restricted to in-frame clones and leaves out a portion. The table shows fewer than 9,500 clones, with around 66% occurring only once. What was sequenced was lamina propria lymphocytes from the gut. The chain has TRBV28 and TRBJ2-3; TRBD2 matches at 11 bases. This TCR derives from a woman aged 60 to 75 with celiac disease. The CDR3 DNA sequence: TGTGCCAGCAGTCTCTGGGGGACTAGCGGAACTGGAGATACGCAGTATTTT. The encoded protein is CASSLWGTSGTGDTQYF.